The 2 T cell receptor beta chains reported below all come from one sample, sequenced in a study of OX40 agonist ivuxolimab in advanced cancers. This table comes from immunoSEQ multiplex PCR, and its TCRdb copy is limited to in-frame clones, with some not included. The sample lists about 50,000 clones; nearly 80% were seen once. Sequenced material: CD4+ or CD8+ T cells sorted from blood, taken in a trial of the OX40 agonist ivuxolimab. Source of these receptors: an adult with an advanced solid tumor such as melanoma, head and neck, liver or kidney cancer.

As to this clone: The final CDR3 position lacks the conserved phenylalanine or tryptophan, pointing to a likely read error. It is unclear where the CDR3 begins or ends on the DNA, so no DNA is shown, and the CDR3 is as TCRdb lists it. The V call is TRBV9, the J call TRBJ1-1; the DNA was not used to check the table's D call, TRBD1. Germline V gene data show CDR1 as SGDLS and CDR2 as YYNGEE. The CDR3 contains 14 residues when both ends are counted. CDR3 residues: CASSVEPSGDPAVV.

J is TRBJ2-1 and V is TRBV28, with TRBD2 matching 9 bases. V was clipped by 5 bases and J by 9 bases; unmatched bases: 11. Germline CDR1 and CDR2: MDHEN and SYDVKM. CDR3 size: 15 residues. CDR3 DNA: TGTGCCAGCAGTAGCGGGACTAGCCAGCGCACTGAGCAGTTCTTC. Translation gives CASSSGTSQRTEQFF.